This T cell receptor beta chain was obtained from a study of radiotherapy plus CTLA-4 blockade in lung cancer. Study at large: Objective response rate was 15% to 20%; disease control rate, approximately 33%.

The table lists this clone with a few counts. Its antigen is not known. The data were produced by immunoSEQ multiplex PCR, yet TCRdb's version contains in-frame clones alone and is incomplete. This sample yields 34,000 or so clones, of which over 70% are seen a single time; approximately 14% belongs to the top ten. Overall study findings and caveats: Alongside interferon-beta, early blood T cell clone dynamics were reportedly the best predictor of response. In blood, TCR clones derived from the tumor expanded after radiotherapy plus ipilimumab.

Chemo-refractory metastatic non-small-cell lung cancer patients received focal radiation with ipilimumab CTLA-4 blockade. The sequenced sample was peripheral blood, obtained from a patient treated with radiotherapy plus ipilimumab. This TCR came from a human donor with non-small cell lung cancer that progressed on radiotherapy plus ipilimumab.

The CDR3 here is CASSLGWTGVYEQYF. The CDR3 DNA follows: TGCGCCAGCAGCTTGGGCTGGACAGGAGTTTACGAGCAGTACTTC. The chain links TRBV5-1 to TRBJ2-7, with TRBD1 matching 7 bases. Unmatched junction bases numbered 7, after V lost 0 bases and J lost 4 bases. The CDR3 is 15 amino acids. Germline-derived CDR1 and CDR2 are SGHRS and YFSETQ.